This TCR beta chain was retrieved from a study of cytomegalovirus exposure and HLA in healthy donors. About the research overall: Within an early data release were approximately 85 million unique TCRs drawn from HLA-typed donors.

CDR1 and CDR2 from the germline V gene are MDHEN and SYDVKM. The germline V and J ends were trimmed by 6 bases and 0 bases, with 8 bases remaining between them. The CDR3 has 13 amino acids. Primers for the PCR totalled 60 Vbeta and 13 Jbeta. In the original processing: Later, an analysis found 80 million or so unique TCR beta chains, and roughly 10 million of these were shared. Measured with immunoSEQ multiplex PCR; TCRdb has only the in-frame clones, and not every one. V and J calls and clone size follow that table, whereas D and trimming were derived from the DNA. The sample gives about 190,000 clones, around 87% of which show up once; approximately 1.1% is in the top ten. These donors counted as nominally healthy when sampled, but unrecorded immune exposures were likely.

The sequencing input was PBMCs. V gene TRBV28 combines with J gene TRBJ1-1; D is uncertain. The clonotype comes from a boy younger than 10 in good health and CMV-seronegative. CDR3 region: CASSNILNTEAFF. CDR3 DNA sequence: TGTGCCAGCAGCAACATACTGAACACTGAAGCTTTCTTT.